Detailed here is one TCR beta chain. This entry comes from a study of T cells in Graves' hyperthyroidism and ophthalmopathy. For the study at large: At the time of initial diagnosis and before any treatment, peripheral blood was collected.

Researchers took RNA transcripts and amplified the TCR beta CDR3 regions from them. The HTBI set primed first-round TCR CDR3 RT-PCR. MiXCR was run by TCRdb on the multiplex PCR reads, yielding one entry per CDR3 protein. The table has 200,000 or so distinct CDR3 sequences, about 17% seen once. Diagnosis relied on clinical symptoms, serum thyroxine and TRAb, thyroid ultrasound and orbital computed tomography. CDR1 and CDR2 (germline): SEHNR, FQNEAQ (reference sequence). The CDR3 has 14 residues. V trimming: 5 bases; J trimming: 4 bases; junction bases outside the gene matches: 6. Sequencing was done on a sample of blood. This clonotype was sampled from a woman in her forties or fifties with Graves' hyperthyroidism. This chain joins TRBV7-9 and TRBJ1-1; TRBD1 aligns across 8 bases. The CDR3 coding sequence is TGTGCCAGCAGCGCAAATACAGGGGGCACTGAAGCTTTCTTT. Amino acid sequence: CASSANTGGTEAFF.